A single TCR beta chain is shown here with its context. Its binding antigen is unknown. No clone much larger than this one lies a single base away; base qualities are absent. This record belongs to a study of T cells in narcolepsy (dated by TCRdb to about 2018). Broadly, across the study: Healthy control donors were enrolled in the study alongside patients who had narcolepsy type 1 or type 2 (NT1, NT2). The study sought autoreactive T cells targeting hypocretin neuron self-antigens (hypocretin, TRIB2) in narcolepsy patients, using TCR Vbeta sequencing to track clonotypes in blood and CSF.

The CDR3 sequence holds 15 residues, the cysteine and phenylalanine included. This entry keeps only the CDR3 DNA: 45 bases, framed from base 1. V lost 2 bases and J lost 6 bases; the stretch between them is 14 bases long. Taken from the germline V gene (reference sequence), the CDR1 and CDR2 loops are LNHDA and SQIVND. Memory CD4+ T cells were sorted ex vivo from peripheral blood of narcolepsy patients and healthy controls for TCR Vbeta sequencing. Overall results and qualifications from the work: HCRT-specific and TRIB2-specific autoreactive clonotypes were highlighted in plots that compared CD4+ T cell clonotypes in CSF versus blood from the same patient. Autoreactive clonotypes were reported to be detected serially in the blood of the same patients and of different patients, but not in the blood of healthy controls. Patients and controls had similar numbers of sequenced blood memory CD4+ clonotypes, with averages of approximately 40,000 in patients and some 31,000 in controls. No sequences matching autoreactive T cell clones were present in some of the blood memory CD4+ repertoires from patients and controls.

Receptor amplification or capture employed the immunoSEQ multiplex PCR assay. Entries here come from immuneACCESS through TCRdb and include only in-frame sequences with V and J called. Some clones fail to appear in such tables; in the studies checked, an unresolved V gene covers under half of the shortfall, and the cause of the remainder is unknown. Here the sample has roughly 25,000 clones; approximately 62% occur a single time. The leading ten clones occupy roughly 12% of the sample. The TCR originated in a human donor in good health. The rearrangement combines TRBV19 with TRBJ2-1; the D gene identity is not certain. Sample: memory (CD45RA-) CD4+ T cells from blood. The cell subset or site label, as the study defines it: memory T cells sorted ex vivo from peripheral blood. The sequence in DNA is TGTGCCAGTAGTATATCTGCGCGCAAATTCAATGAGCAGTTCTTC. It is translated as CASSISARKFNEQFF.